The 8 T cell receptor beta chains below all came from one sample that was sequenced in a study of T cells after posttransplantation cyclophosphamide. Produced via immunoSEQ multiplex PCR; TCRdb's table is partial and in-frame only. Among tens of thousands of clones listed, 85% to 95% were seen once. The sequencing input was PBMCs. Receptors were obtained from a woman aged 25 to 39 in good health and a related stem cell transplant donor.

The chain links TRBV19 to TRBJ1-5; 8 bases agree with TRBD1. Per the germline V gene, CDR1 is LNHDA and CDR2 is SQIVND (reference sequence). Unmatched junction bases numbered 9, after V lost 3 bases and J lost 8 bases. The CDR3 totals 15 residues. In DNA, the CDR3 is TGTGCCAGTAGTATTAGTGGCAGGGGGCGAGAGCCCCAGCATTTT. It translates to CASSISGRGREPQHF. Full variable domain (remainder filled in from reference TRBV19 and TRBJ1-5): DGGITQSPKYLFRKEGQNVTLSCEQNLNHDAMYWYRQDPGQGLRLIYYSQIVNDFQKGDIAEGYSVSREKKESFPLTVTSAQKNPTAFYLCASSISGRGREPQHFGDGTRLSIL.

The rearrangement links TRBV18 to TRBJ2-5; tentatively, D is TRBD2 (6 bases). This CDR3 region has 16 residues. Germline V gene data show CDR1 as KGHSH and CDR2 as LQKENI. With 1 base removed from V and 5 bases from J, the gap between germline ends came to 17 bases. The CDR3 sequence: CASSPRRGRGGETQYF. CDR3 sequence (DNA): TGTGCCAGCTCACCACGGCGGGGTCGAGGTGGGGAGACCCAGTACTTC.

The chain combines TRBV2 with TRBJ2-1; D unclear. The CDR3 is 14 residues long. Trimming took 0 bases from V and 6 from J, leaving 9 bases between them. The V gene's germline CDR1 is SNHLY and CDR2 FYNNEI. In nucleotides, the CDR3 is TGTGCCAGCAGTGAAGCGTTCGTTTCCAATGAGCAGTTCTTC. Protein sequence: CASSEAFVSNEQFF. Filled out from reference TRBV2 and TRBJ2-1, the complete variable domain reads EPEVTQTPSHQVTQMGQEVILRCVPISNHLYFYWYRQILGQKVEFLVSFYNNEISEKSEIFDDQFSVERPDGSNFTLKIRSTKLEDSAMYFCASSEAFVSNEQFFGPGTRLTVL.

The chain employs TRBV19 and TRBJ1-1, with TRBD1 matching over 7 bases. Germline assignment: CDR1 LNHDA and CDR2 SQIVND (reference sequence). The junction had 7 bases not matched to a gene; V was cut back by 5 bases and J by 1 base. There are 15 residues in the CDR3. Here the CDR3 reads CASSSTGTANTEAFF. Written as DNA, the CDR3 is TGTGCCAGTAGTTCCACCGGGACAGCGAACACTGAAGCTTTCTTT.

The rearrangement links TRBV7-2 to TRBJ2-7; 9 bases fit TRBD1. There are 14 residues in the CDR3. After removal of 7 bases from V and 0 bases from J, the junction contained 4 bases not matched to a gene. Germline lookup yields CDR1 SGHTA and CDR2 FQGNSA. The CDR3 nucleotides read TGTGCCAGCAAAGGACAGGGGAACTCCTACGAGCAGTACTTC. The encoded protein is CASKGQGNSYEQYF.

The chain couples TRBV9 to TRBJ1-5; D is ambiguous. The V gene's germline CDR1 is SGDLS and CDR2 YYNGEE. The CDR3 is 13 residues long. V dropped 2 bases and J dropped 0 bases, with 3 bases sitting between them. The CDR3 coding sequence is TGTGCCAGCAGCGTTAATAGCAATCAGCCCCAGCATTTT. Protein sequence: CASSVNSNQPQHF.

The CDR3 region has the DNA TGTGCCAGCAGCTTAGACAGGACGGGTAATGAAAAACTGTTTTTT. Translated: CASSLDRTGNEKLFF. The rearrangement links TRBV7-9 to TRBJ1-4, with a tentative D call TRBD1 (5 bases). V was cut by 1 base and J by 4 bases, with 10 bases left in between. Germline CDR1 reads SEHNR; CDR2 reads FQNEAQ (reference sequence). CDR3 size: 15 residues.

The chain uses TRBV27 and TRBJ1-5, with TRBD1 as a possible D gene (6 bases). The V gene's germline CDR1 is MNHEY and CDR2 SMNVEV (reference sequence). The V end lost 6 bases, the J end lost 7 bases, and 16 bases lay between the germline ends. The CDR3 runs to 14 residues. The chain's CDR3 is CASRLRGGNQPQHF. CDR3 coding DNA: TGTGCCAGCAGGCTTAGGGGGGGAAACCAGCCCCAGCATTTT.